This record looks at one T cell receptor (beta chain) sequence and its context. The data were obtained in a study of blood T cell repertoires in COVID-19. Study-wide background: From the United States, Italy and Spain came samples of acute and convalescent COVID-19. T cells, B-cell-depleted T cells, or PBMCs supplied cDNA or gDNA.

Per the germline V gene, CDR1 is SGHAT and CDR2 is FQNNGV. The CDR3 sequence is 14 residues long. The ends lost 4 bases at V and 7 bases at J; junction bases unmatched: 6. Methods used by the authors: Counts of nucleated cells, estimated from reference gene primer amplification, were obtained. The data were produced by immunoSEQ multiplex PCR, yet TCRdb's version contains in-frame clones alone and is incomplete. The DNA gave D and trimming, while V, J and clone size come from that table. The table has tens of thousands of clones, 75% to 90% seen once; the top ten hold more than 0.95%. The sequence came from a human donor in a cohort sampled during active COVID-19. Sequences were obtained from peripheral blood. The rearrangement joins TRBV11-2 to TRBJ2-7, with TRBD1 identical over 11 bases. The CDR3 DNA reads as TGTGCCAGCAGCTGGGACAGGGGGTCTGGGGAGCAGTACTTC. Translating gives CASSWDRGSGEQYF.